This TCR beta chain was captured in a study of shared clonotypes between healthy human individuals. Study at large: Per donor, three plates held CD4 naive cells, three held CD4 memory, two held CD8 naive and one held CD8 memory.

Study-wide results and caveats: Roughly 5% of naive CD4 clonotypes were common to a handful of donors.

A word on this clone: Its antigen is as yet unknown.

CD45RO-negative CD8 cells positively selected for CCR7 made up the naive population, which excluded terminally differentiated effector memory CD45RA+ cells. The CDR3 extends over 12 amino acids. CDR1 MNHEY and CDR2 SMNVEV come from the germline V gene (reference sequence). The V end was cut by 5 bases, the J end by 1 base, with 2 bases between. Method: immunoSEQ multiplex PCR; TCRdb's copy keeps in-frame clones and lacks some. Of some 630,000 clones detected, roughly 96% appear once; the ten largest clones hold 0.095% to 0.13%. This TCR came from a woman in her twenties or thirties in good health. The specimen was naive CD8+ T cells sorted from blood. This sequence joins TRBV27 and TRBJ2-2; D uncertain. CDR3 in DNA: TGTGCCAGCAGTCAGAACACCGGGGAGCTGTTTTTT. This translates into CASSQNTGELFF.